Below, 9 T cell receptor beta chains from the same sample are listed, as sequenced in a study of blood T cells in healthy people across ages. The use of a sample-barcoded 5' primer and a J-beta primer mix characterized a second PCR of about 7 to 12 cycles. TCRdb reanalysed the 5' RACE reads using MiXCR and keeps one entry per CDR3 protein. The table has 1.5 million to 2 million distinct CDR3 sequences, about 28% seen once. Sequencing input: blood. These TCRs come from a woman in her 30s in good health.

The chain joins TRBV27 to TRBJ2-7; D call uncertain. Trimming took off 6 bases at V and 2 bases at J, with 14 bases between the two ends. This CDR3 is built from 14 residues. Germline V gives CDR1 MNHEY, CDR2 SMNVEV (reference sequence). As DNA, the CDR3 is TGTGCCAGCAGCTCTAATCCCTCAACCTACGAGCAGTACTTC. This sequence encodes CASSSNPSTYEQYF.

CDR3 DNA: TGTGCCAGCAGTTCCCAGCGGGGGGCCCTTACTGAGCAGTTCTTC. As protein: CASSSQRGALTEQFF. This rearrangement joins TRBV12-3 or TRBV12-4 to TRBJ2-1, with 9 bases that match TRBD2. V lost 4 bases to trimming and J lost 9 bases; unmatched junction nucleotides: 10. This CDR3 is 15 amino acids long.

This clonotype appeared many times. The rearrangement links TRBV9 to TRBJ2-3; 10 nucleotides match TRBD2. Germline V gives CDR1 SGDLS, CDR2 YYNGEE. J gave up 0 bases and V 5 bases, and 3 bases lay outside the gene matches. This CDR3 is 15 amino acids long. The CDR3 is CASSVTSGSTDTQYF. For the CDR3, the DNA is TGTGCCAGCAGTGTGACTAGCGGGAGCACAGATACGCAGTATTTT.

In its sample, this clonotype was seen a few times. The chain recombines TRBV20-1 with TRBJ2-7; D gene uncertain. The CDR3 has 14 residues. Trimming took off 1 base at V and 2 bases at J, with 12 bases between the two ends. The germline CDR1 and CDR2 sequences are DFQATT and SNEGSKA (reference sequence). The CDR3 sequence: CSARVNTATYEQYF. CDR3 bases: TGCAGTGCTAGAGTTAACACAGCTACCTACGAGCAGTACTTC.

There are a few counts of this clonotype. The V and J genes are TRBV4-1 and TRBJ2-3; perhaps TRBD2 as D (7 bases). This CDR3 comprises 18 residues. Trimming stripped 4 bases from V and 3 bases from J, with 23 bases between. Germline CDR1 MGHRA, CDR2 YSYEKL. CDR3 nucleotides: TGCGCCAGCAGCCCGTTTAATGGTCGGGGGGCCGCTACAGATACGCAGTATTTT. Translating it yields CASSPFNGRGAATDTQYF.

V is TRBV4-1 and J is TRBJ2-3, with D possibly being TRBD1 or TRBD2 (6 bases each). Trimming took off 0 bases at V and 2 bases at J, with 15 bases between the two ends. In germline, CDR1 is MGHRA, CDR2 YSYEKL. The CDR3 is 17 amino acids. The CDR3 DNA sequence: TGCGCCAGCAGCCAAGAGGGGTCCGGGGGCCACACAGATACGCAGTATTTT. Protein product: CASSQEGSGGHTDTQYF.

The rearrangement uses TRBV24-1 and TRBJ2-2, with TRBD2 identical over 14 bases. V lost 2 bases and J lost 3; bases outside the gene matches: 4. Germline V lookup: CDR1 KGHDR, CDR2 SFDVKD. CDR3 length equals 18 residues. The DNA of the CDR3 is TGTGCCACCAGTGATTCGGGACTAGCGGGAGCCGACACCGGGGAGCTGTTTTTT. Translation: CATSDSGLAGADTGELFF.

The table lists this clonotype with many counts. The rearrangement joins TRBV7-2 to TRBJ2-7, with 10 bases matching TRBD2. The V gene end was trimmed by 4 bases and the J gene end by 2 bases; junction bases not matched to a gene: 2. The CDR3 is made up of 14 amino acids. Germline CDR1 SGHTA, CDR2 FQGNSA. The chain's CDR3 is CASSSAGGPYEQYF. The CDR3, as DNA: TGTGCCAGCAGCTCAGCGGGAGGGCCCTACGAGCAGTACTTC.

This clonotype occurred a few times. The rearrangement links TRBV6-6 to TRBJ2-7, with 9 bases identical to TRBD1. The junction had 12 bases not matched to a gene; V was cut back by 7 bases and J by 5 bases. Per the germline V gene, CDR1 is MNHNY and CDR2 is SVGAGI (reference sequence). The length of the CDR3 is 15 residues. The CDR3 DNA reads as TGTGCCAGCACTCCGCGGCGGGACAGGGTCGACGAGCAGTACTTC. Translated: CASTPRRDRVDEQYF.